This TCR beta chain stems from a study of CD8+CD57+ T cells in acquired aplastic anemia. Profiling that covered TCR beta VDJ and CDR3 relied on genomic DNA as its template. Each CDR3 protein gets one entry after TCRdb re-called the reads with MiXCR. The sample has approximately 170,000 distinct CDR3 sequences; approximately 51% are singletons. Before being chosen for sequencing, patients had shown CD8+CD57+ cell expansion by flow cytometry. This CDR3 comprises 12 residues. Germline V lookup: CDR1 SGHTA, CDR2 FQGNSA. V was trimmed by 6 bases and J by 8 bases, leaving 13 bases between them. This clonotype was seen a few times.

The V call is TRBV7-2, the J call TRBJ1-2; D unclear. The source of this sequence is a human donor with aplastic anemia. Material: sorted CD4+, CD8+, or CD8+CD57+ T cells (not recorded which) from PBMCs. CDR3 sequence reads: CASSFSSMGYTF. The CDR3, as DNA: TGTGCCAGCAGTTTTAGCTCTATGGGCTACACCTTC.